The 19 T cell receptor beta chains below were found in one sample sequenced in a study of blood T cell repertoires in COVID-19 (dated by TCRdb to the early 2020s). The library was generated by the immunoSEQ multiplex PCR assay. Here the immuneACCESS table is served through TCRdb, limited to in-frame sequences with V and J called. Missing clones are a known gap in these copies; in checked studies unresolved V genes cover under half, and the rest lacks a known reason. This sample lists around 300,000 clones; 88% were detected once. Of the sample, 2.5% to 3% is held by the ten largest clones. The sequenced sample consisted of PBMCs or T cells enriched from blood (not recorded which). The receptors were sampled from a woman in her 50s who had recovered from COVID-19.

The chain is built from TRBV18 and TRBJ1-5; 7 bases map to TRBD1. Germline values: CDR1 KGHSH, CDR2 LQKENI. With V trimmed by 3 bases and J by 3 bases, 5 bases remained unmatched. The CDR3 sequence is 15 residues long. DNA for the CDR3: TGTGCCAGCTCACCGAGACAGGGCTTCAATCAGCCCCAGCATTTT. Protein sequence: CASSPRQGFNQPQHF.

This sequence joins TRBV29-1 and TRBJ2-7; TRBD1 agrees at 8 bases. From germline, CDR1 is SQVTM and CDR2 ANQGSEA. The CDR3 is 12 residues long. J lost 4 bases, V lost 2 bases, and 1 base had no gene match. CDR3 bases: TGCAGCGTTGAACAGGGGGCGTACGAGCAGTACTTC. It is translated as CSVEQGAYEQYF.

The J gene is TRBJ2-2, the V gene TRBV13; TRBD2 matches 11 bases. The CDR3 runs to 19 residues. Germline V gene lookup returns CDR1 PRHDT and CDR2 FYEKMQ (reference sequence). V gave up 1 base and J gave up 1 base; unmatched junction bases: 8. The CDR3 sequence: CASSLASLAGGGNTGELFF. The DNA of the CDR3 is TGTGCCAGCAGCTTAGCGTCCCTAGCGGGAGGAGGGAACACCGGGGAGCTGTTTTTT.

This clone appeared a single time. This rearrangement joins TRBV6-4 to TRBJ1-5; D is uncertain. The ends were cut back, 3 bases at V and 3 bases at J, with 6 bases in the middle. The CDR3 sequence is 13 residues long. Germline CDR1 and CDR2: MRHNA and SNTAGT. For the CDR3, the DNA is TGTGCCAGCAGTGAGCGCCCCAATCAGCCCCAGCATTTT. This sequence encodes CASSERPNQPQHF.

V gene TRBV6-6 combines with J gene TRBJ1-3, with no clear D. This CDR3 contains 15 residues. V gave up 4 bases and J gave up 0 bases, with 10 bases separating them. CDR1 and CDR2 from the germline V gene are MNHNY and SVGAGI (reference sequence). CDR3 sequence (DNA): TGTGCCAGCAGTTCCCGCGGCAGCTCTGGAAACACCATATATTTT. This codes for CASSSRGSSGNTIYF.

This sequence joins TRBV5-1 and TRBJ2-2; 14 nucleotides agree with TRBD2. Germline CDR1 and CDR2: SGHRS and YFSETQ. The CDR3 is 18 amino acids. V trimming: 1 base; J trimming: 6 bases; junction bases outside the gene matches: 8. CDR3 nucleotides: TGCGCCAGCAGCTTGACCGGGACTAGCGGGAGTTATGCCGGGGAGCTGTTTTTT. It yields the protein CASSLTGTSGSYAGELFF.

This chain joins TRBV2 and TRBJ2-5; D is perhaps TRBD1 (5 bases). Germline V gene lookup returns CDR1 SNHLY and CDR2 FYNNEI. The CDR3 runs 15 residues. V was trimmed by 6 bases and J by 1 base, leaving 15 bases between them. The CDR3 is CASRRTTTSQETQYF. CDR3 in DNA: TGTGCCAGCAGGAGGACAACAACCTCCCAAGAGACCCAGTACTTC. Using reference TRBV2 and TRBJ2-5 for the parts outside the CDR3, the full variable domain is EPEVTQTPSHQVTQMGQEVILRCVPISNHLYFYWYRQILGQKVEFLVSFYNNEISEKSEIFDDQFSVERPDGSNFTLKIRSTKLEDSAMYFCASRRTTTSQETQYFGPGTRLLVL.

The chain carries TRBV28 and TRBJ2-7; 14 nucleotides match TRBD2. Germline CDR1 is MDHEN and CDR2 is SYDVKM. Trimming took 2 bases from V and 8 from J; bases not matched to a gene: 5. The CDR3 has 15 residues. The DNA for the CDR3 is TGTGCCAGCAGTTTACCGGGACTAGCGGGGGCGAAGCAGTACTTC. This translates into CASSLPGLAGAKQYF.

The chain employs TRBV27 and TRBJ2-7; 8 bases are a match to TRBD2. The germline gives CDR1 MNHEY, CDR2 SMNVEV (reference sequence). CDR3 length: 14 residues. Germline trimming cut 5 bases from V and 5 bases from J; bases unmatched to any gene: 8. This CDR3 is CASSVAKRENEQYF. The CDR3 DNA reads TGTGCCAGCAGTGTCGCTAAGCGGGAGAACGAGCAGTACTTC.

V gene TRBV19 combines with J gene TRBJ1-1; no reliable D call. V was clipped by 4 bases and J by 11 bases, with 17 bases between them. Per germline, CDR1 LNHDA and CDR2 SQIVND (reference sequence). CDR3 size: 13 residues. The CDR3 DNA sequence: TGTGCCAGTAGTAGGCCACCCGATACGTACGCTTTCTTT. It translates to CASSRPPDTYAFF. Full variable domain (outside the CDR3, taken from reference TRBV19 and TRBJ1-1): DGGITQSPKYLFRKEGQNVTLSCEQNLNHDAMYWYRQDPGQGLRLIYYSQIVNDFQKGDIAEGYSVSREKKESFPLTVTSAQKNPTAFYLCASSRPPDTYAFFGQGTRLTVV.

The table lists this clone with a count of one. This CDR3 is CASSLEGFRTDTQYF. CDR3 coding DNA: TGTGCCAGCAGCTTAGAGGGGTTCCGGACAGATACGCAGTATTTT. J is TRBJ2-3 and V is TRBV7-2, with D tentatively TRBD1 (5 bases). V was shortened by 1 base and J by 3 bases, with 11 bases between the two germline ends. The CDR3 spans 15 residues. Per germline, CDR1 SGHTA and CDR2 FQGNSA.

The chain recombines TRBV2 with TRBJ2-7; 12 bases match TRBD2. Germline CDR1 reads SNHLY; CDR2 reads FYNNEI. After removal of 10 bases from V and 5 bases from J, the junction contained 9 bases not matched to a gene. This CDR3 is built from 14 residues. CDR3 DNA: TGTGCCACCAGACTAGCGGGAGTTACCCACGAGCAGTACTTC. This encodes CATRLAGVTHEQYF.

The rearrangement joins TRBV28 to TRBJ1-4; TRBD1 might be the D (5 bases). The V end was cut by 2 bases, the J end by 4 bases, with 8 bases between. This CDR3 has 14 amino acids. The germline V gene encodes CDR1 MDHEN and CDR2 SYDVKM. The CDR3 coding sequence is TGTGCCAGCAGTTTAGGGGGGGTTAATGAAAAACTGTTTTTT. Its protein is CASSLGGVNEKLFF.

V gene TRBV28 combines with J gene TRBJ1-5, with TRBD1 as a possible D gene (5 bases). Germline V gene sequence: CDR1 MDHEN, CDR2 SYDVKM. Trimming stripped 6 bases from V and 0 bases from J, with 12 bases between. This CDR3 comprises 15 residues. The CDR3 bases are TGTGCCAGCAGCTTGGGGCCCAATAGCAATCAGCCCCAGCATTTT. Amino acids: CASSLGPNSNQPQHF.

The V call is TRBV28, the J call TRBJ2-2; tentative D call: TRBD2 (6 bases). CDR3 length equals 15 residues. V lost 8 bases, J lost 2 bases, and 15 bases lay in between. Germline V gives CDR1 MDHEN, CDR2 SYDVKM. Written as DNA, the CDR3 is TGTGCCAGCCGCGGGCGGGGCCCAAACACCGGGGAGCTGTTTTTT. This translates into CASRGRGPNTGELFF.

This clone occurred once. DNA of the CDR3: TGTGCCAGTTCAGGGACAGGGGGTTTATCCTACGAGCAGTACTTC. Its translation: CASSGTGGLSYEQYF. The gene calls are TRBV27 and TRBJ2-7; 11 positions match TRBD1. The CDR3 is 15 residues long. V dropped 9 bases and J dropped 1; count of bases not matched to a gene: 8. CDR1 and CDR2 (germline): MNHEY, SMNVEV (reference sequence).

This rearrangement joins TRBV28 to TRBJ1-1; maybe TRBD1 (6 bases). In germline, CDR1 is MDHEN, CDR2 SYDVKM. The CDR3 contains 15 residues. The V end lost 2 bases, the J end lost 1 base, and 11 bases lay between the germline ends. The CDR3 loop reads CASSLVGTRNTEAFF. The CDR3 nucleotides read TGTGCCAGCAGTTTAGTTGGGACAAGGAACACTGAAGCTTTCTTT.

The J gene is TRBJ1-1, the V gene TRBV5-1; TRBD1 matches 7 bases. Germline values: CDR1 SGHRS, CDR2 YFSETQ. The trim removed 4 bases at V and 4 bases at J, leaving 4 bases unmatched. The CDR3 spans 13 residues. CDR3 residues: CASSREGATEAFF. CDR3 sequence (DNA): TGCGCCAGCAGCCGCGAGGGGGCCACTGAAGCTTTCTTT.

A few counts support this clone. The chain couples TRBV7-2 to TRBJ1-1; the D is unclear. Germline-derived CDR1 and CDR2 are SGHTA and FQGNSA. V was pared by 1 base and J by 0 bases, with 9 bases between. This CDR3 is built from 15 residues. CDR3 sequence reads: CASSLGWALNTEAFF. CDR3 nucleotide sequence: TGTGCCAGCAGCTTAGGGTGGGCCCTGAACACTGAAGCTTTCTTT.